Listed below are T cell receptor beta chains from one sample, sequenced in a study of CXCR3-negative and CXCR3-positive naive CD8 T cells. Using the 5' RACE reads, TCRdb records one entry per CDR3 protein without DNA. The sample table includes nearly 110,000 distinct CDR3 sequences. The sequenced material came from naive CXCR3+ CD8+ T cells from blood. These receptors all stem from a human donor in good health. Some clones in this sample may be carry-over from other donors' samples. CDR3s include the opening cysteine and the closing phenylalanine or tryptophan.

j_call v_call cdr3_aa
TRBJ2-1 TRBV10-2 CASGTSGYNEQFF
TRBJ1-4 TRBV7-6 CASSLAAGTEGEKLFF
TRBJ2-3 TRBV28 CACEGRGLGTDTQYF
TRBJ2-3 TRBV12-3/TRBV12-4 CASSSPVDPSYADTQYF
TRBJ2-7 TRBV6-2/TRBV6-3 CASSEGVLYEQYF
TRBJ2-3 TRBV7-8 CASSLGAGGSQGTQYF
TRBJ2-3 TRBV20-1 CSALTTASSTDTQYF
TRBJ1-1 TRBV7-9 CASSSGLSPEAFF
TRBJ2-1 TRBV10-3 CAIMLQGAHYNEQFF
TRBJ2-3 TRBV20-1 CSALLEGTDTQYF
TRBJ1-1 TRBV29-1 CSVEDETMNTEAFF
TRBJ2-7 TRBV13 CASSAESGGISYEQYF
TRBJ2-7 TRBV6-5 CASSFGTRVYEQYF
TRBJ2-2 TRBV7-9 CASSSPWDRGRTGELFF
TRBJ2-7 TRBV19 CASSSAGGLYEQYF
TRBJ1-1 TRBV9 CASSADGLNTEAFF
TRBJ1-2 TRBV29-1 CSDWTGNYGYTF
TRBJ2-6 TRBV5-1 CASSLSERASGANVLTF